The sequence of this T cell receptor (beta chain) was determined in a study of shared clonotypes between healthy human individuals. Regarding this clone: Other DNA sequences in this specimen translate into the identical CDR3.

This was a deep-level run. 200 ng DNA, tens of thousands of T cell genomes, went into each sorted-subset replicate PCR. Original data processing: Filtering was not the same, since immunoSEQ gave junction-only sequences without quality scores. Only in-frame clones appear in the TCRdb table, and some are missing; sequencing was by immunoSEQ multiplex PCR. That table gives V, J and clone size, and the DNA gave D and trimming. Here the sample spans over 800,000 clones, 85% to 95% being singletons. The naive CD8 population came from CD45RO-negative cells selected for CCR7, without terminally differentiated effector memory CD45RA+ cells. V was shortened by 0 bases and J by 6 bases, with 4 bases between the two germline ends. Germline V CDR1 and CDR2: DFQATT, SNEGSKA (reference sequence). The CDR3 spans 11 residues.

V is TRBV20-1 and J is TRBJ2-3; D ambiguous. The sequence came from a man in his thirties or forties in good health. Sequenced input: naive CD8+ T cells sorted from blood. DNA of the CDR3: TGCAGTGCTAGAGAAGTGGATACGCAGTATTTT. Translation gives CSAREVDTQYF.